This T cell receptor (beta chain) is from a study of blood T cell repertoires in COVID-19. Study-wide context: Acute and convalescent COVID-19 specimens originated in the United States, Italy and Spain. PBMCs, B-cell-depleted T cells, or T cells were the source of the cDNA or gDNA that made up the material.

Per the study methods: Amplified reference gene primers provided the basis for estimating nucleated cell counts. The repertoire was sequenced with immunoSEQ multiplex PCR; TCRdb's copy has only in-frame clones and lacks some. The D gene and trimming were derived from the DNA, and the V and J assignments and clone size from that table. The data show roughly 120,000 clones, almost 85% seen once. Germline CDR1 and CDR2: MNHEY and SMNVEV (reference sequence). Unmatched junction bases numbered 9, after V lost 5 bases and J lost 5 bases. The CDR3 spans 16 residues. The chain employs TRBV27 and TRBJ2-2; the match to TRBD1 covers 9 bases. This sequence originates from a man between 65 and 80 years old with active or convalescent COVID-19. The sequenced sample consisted of peripheral blood. Written as DNA, the CDR3 is TGTGCCAGCAGTACTGGGACAGGGTGGAGAACCGGGGAGCTGTTTTTT. Translation: CASSTGTGWRTGELFF.